This T cell receptor (beta chain) is from a study of identical twins. It was template switching that added a universal primer site, and there were unique molecular identifiers on the cDNA. TCRdb re-called the 5' RACE reads with MiXCR, one entry per CDR3 protein. Of approximately 210,000 distinct CDR3 sequences listed, 15% are singletons. Trimming cost V 4 bases and J 5 bases, with 10 bases left between them. CDR1 and CDR2 from the germline V gene are SGDLS and YYNGEE. There are 12 residues in the CDR3. The sample also formed part of further work on T cells expressing NK-cell markers. From that study: More than five donors showed dominant NKG2C+ clonotypes comprising about 1.0-7.0% of their CD8+ T cells. It was still unclear whether expanded NKG2C+ T cell clones were HCMV specific.

This receptor was obtained from a woman between 18 and 30 years old in good health. V gene TRBV9 combines with J gene TRBJ2-7; D not certain. The source material was CD8+ T cells sorted from blood. CDR3 region: CASSPAPHEQYF. The DNA for the CDR3 is TGTGCCAGCAGCCCTGCCCCCCACGAGCAGTACTTC. Filled out from reference TRBV9 and TRBJ2-7, the complete variable domain reads DSGVTQTPKHLITATGQRVTLRCSPRSGDLSVYWYQQSLDQGLQFLIQYYNGEERAKGNILERFSAQQFPDLHSELNLSSLELGDSALYFCASSPAPHEQYFGPGTRLTVT.